What follows are 11 T cell receptor beta chains derived from one specimen sequenced in a study of regulatory T cells in long-lasting Graves disease. Stated time point: newly diagnosed GD, antithyroid drugs for less than 3 months. RNA extracted from PBMCs served as the sequencing template. Arm-PCR with iRepertoire HTBI primers amplified the CDR3 regions for these TCR beta libraries. MiXCR, run by TCRdb on the multiplex PCR reads, gives a single entry per CDR3 protein. The sample includes about 530,000 distinct CDR3 sequences, about 16% of them seen just once. This same sample was also part of a study on T cells in Graves' hyperthyroidism and ophthalmopathy.

Sequences were derived from peripheral blood mononuclear cells (PBMCs), sampled at new diagnosis, from a patient treated with antithyroid drugs. These TCRs come from a woman in her forties or fifties with Graves disease.

Only a few counts were recorded for this clonotype. The V and J genes are TRBV3-1 and TRBJ2-5, with 10 nucleotides matching TRBD2. Germline V gene lookup returns CDR1 LGHDT and CDR2 YNNKEL (reference sequence). The CDR3 spans 15 residues. Trimming cost V 0 bases and J 5 bases; bases outside gene matches: 3. The CDR3 sequence is CASSQDSAGGETQYF. CDR3 sequence (DNA): TGTGCCAGCAGCCAAGATTCAGCGGGGGGGGAGACCCAGTACTTC.

This clonotype was observed many times. V and J are TRBV2 and TRBJ1-3, with TRBD1 identical over 7 bases. The CDR3 is 17 residues long. Germline-derived CDR1 and CDR2 are SNHLY and FYNNEI. The V gene end was trimmed by 4 bases and the J gene end by 0 bases; junction bases not matched to a gene: 9. The CDR3 DNA reads TGTGCCAGCAGTGCCGCGGGACAGCTAATCTCTGGAAACACCATATATTTT. This translates into CASSAAGQLISGNTIYF.

The rearrangement links TRBV12-3 or TRBV12-4 to TRBJ2-1; 8 positions agree with TRBD2. Unmatched junction bases numbered 10, after V lost 6 bases and J lost 6 bases. CDR3 length: 15 residues. CDR3 region: CASSPGGGGLNEQFF. The CDR3 DNA follows: TGTGCCAGCAGCCCCGGGGGGGGGGGTCTCAATGAGCAGTTCTTC.

This sequence joins TRBV20-1 and TRBJ2-7; the D is unclear. V was pared by 0 bases and J by 7 bases, with 16 bases between. CDR3 length equals 14 residues. The germline gives CDR1 DFQATT, CDR2 SNEGSKA (reference sequence). This CDR3 is CSAREGPNLSEQYF. Written as DNA, the CDR3 is TGCAGTGCTAGAGAGGGTCCCAACCTTTCTGAGCAGTACTTC.

As for this clonotype: The CDR3 ends on some other residue instead of the conserved phenylalanine or tryptophan, so this is likely a read error. The chain links TRBV19 to TRBJ2-1; 7 positions match TRBD2. There are 17 residues in the CDR3. Germline values: CDR1 LNHDA, CDR2 SQIVND (reference sequence). Trimming removed 4 bases from V and 1 base from J; junction bases left unmatched: 10. Here the CDR3 DNA reads TGTGCCAGTAGTACCCCGGCCTGGGGGGGTTCCTACAATGAGCAGTTCTAC. This gives the protein CASSTPAWGGSYNEQFY.

The CDR3 coding sequence is TGTGCCAGCAGCTCTGACAGGGTTTCACCCCTCCACTTT. As protein: CASSSDRVSPLHF. J is TRBJ1-6 and V is TRBV11-2, with 7 bases aligning to TRBD1. Germline CDR1 SGHAT, CDR2 FQNNGV. Losses at the gene ends were 4 bases for V and 9 bases for J; bases not matched to a gene: 3. The CDR3 is 13 residues long. Using reference TRBV11-2 and TRBJ1-6 for the parts outside the CDR3, the full variable domain is EAGVAQSPRYKIIEKRQSVAFWCNPISGHATLYWYQQILGQGPKLLIQFQNNGVVDDSQLPKDRFSAERLKGVDSTLKIQPAKLEDSAVYLCASSSDRVSPLHFGNGTRLTVT.

This clonotype was recorded a few times. The chain recombines TRBV7-8 with TRBJ2-1; D ambiguous. The J call is uncertain, as TRBJ2-5 better fits the DNA end. CDR3 length: 13 residues. The germline V gene has CDR1 SGHVS and CDR2 FQNEAQ. The CDR3, as DNA: TGTGCCAGCAGCTTGGCAGCTAAAGAGACCCAGTACTTC. Translating it yields CASSLAAKETQYF.

This rearrangement joins TRBV6-2 or TRBV6-3 to TRBJ2-1, with 7 nucleotides matching TRBD2. The CDR3 spans 13 residues. Unmatched junction bases numbered 6, after V lost 8 bases and J lost 5 bases. CDR1 and CDR2 (germline): MNHEY, SVGEGT. CDR3 bases: TGTGCCAGCGCAGCGGGGAAAAACAATGAGCAGTTCTTC. It yields the protein CASAAGKNNEQFF.

This clonotype has a handful of counts. The J gene is TRBJ2-3, the V gene TRBV5-1; 8 bases agree with TRBD1. Trimming took 4 bases from V and 1 from J; bases not matched to a gene: 5. Looked up from germline, CDR1 is SGHRS and CDR2 is YFSETQ. CDR3 length equals 15 residues. The CDR3 protein is CASSQGQGRTDTQYF. CDR3 DNA: TGCGCCAGCAGCCAAGGACAGGGCCGCACAGATACGCAGTATTTT.

This clonotype was picked up many times. This rearrangement joins TRBV2 to TRBJ1-6, with D tentatively TRBD1 (5 bases). CDR1 and CDR2 (germline): SNHLY, FYNNEI. The CDR3 is 17 amino acids. With 2 bases removed from V and 7 bases from J, the gap between germline ends came to 18 bases. Here the CDR3 DNA reads TGTGCCAGCAGTGAAAGGGCGGTTCCCTCAGGGAATTCACCCCTCCACTTT. Its translation: CASSERAVPSGNSPLHF.

This clonotype was counted at least ten times. The chain couples TRBV28 to TRBJ1-5; 10 positions agree with TRBD1. CDR3 length: 15 residues. Germline CDR1 reads MDHEN; CDR2 reads SYDVKM. Germline trimming cut 4 bases from V and 7 bases from J; bases unmatched to any gene: 7. CDR3 sequence: CASSWGTGAFQPQHF. The DNA for the CDR3 is TGTGCCAGCAGTTGGGGGACAGGGGCGTTCCAGCCCCAGCATTTT.